The 6 T cell receptor beta chains below were found in one sample sequenced in a study of OX40 agonist ivuxolimab in advanced cancers. Some clones are missing from TCRdb's copy, which holds only in-frame ones; the method was immunoSEQ multiplex PCR. The table has around 62,000 clones, around 84% seen once. The sequencing used CD4+ or CD8+ T cells sorted from blood, collected in a trial of the OX40 agonist ivuxolimab. These receptors came from an adult with an advanced solid tumor such as melanoma, head and neck, liver or kidney cancer.

This clone was recorded once. The chain employs TRBV4-3 and TRBJ2-2; 7 bases are shared with TRBD1. CDR3 length: 14 amino acids. Unmatched junction bases numbered 3, after V lost 4 bases and J lost 4 bases. The germline V gene has CDR1 LGHNA and CDR2 YSLEER. CDR3 sequence: CASSPQGPTGELFF. Written as DNA, the CDR3 is TGCGCCAGCAGCCCACAGGGGCCCACCGGGGAGCTGTTTTTT.

The V call is TRBV6-5, the J call TRBJ1-5; D unclear. Germline V CDR1 and CDR2: MNHEY, SVGAGI. V gave up 6 bases and J gave up 2 bases, with 11 bases separating them. This CDR3 is built from 14 residues. DNA of the CDR3: TGTGCCAGCAGCCCGGACGCAGGCAATCAGCCCCAGCATTTT. Protein: CASSPDAGNQPQHF.

The chain couples TRBV5-6 to TRBJ1-6; D ambiguous. V shed 4 bases and J shed 0 bases, with 8 bases lying between them. This CDR3 has 15 residues. Germline CDR1 and CDR2: SGHDT and YYEEEE. The CDR3 loop is CASSLRGSYNSPLHF. As DNA, the CDR3 is TGTGCCAGCAGCCTGCGGGGCTCCTATAATTCACCCCTCCACTTT.

The CDR3 loop is CASSFRPGSRDGYTF. DNA of the CDR3: TGTGCCAGCAGCTTTCGTCCAGGCTCTAGGGATGGCTACACCTTC. This chain joins TRBV5-5 and TRBJ1-2; D call uncertain. The CDR3 runs to 15 residues. Germline V gene sequence: CDR1 SGHKS, CDR2 YYEKEE (reference sequence). V was shortened by 2 bases and J by 6 bases, with 17 bases between the two germline ends. Full variable domain (remainder filled in from reference TRBV5-5 and TRBJ1-2): DAGVTQSPTHLIKTRGQQVTLRCSPISGHKSVSWYQQVLGQGPQFIFQYYEKEERGRGNFPDRFSARQFPNYSSELNVNALLLGDSALYLCASSFRPGSRDGYTFGSGTRLTVV.

The chain carries TRBV19 and TRBJ1-5; the D is unclear. Germline V lookup: CDR1 LNHDA, CDR2 SQIVND (reference sequence). The V and J ends lost 5 bases and 6 bases respectively, with 14 bases between them. The CDR3 is 14 residues long. The chain's CDR3 is CASSPIARTQPQHF. The CDR3 coding sequence is TGTGCCAGTAGTCCAATCGCGAGAACTCAGCCCCAGCATTTT.

The chain couples TRBV6-1 to TRBJ1-5; D is undetermined. The CDR3 extends over 14 amino acids. Germline CDR1 and CDR2: MNHNS and SASEGT. The ends were cut back, 0 bases at V and 6 bases at J, with 9 bases in the middle. The CDR3 sequence is CASSEAGSGQPQHF. The CDR3 DNA reads TGTGCCAGCAGTGAAGCTGGGTCTGGTCAGCCCCAGCATTTT.